This entry describes one T cell receptor (beta chain). What it binds is not known. The data stem from a study of T cell repertoires in cytomegalovirus infection. Across the whole study: The authors relied on CMV epitopes, both recently identified HLA-C-restricted and well-studied HLA-B-restricted. Evidence of both CMV infection and a matching HLA type came from public TCR beta signatures.

TCRdb reprocessed the reads via MiXCR and lists one record per CDR3 protein. The table has some 920,000 distinct CDR3 sequences, less than 40% seen once. Germline V gene sequence: CDR1 SEHNR, CDR2 FQNEAQ (reference sequence). Trimming shortened V by 4 bases and J by 3 bases, and 8 bases separated the two germline ends. The CDR3 has 13 residues. General study points: Summed frequency of public TCR beta families distinguished CMV carriers with the relevant HLA. Dominant in the ex vivo response were TCR beta clonotypes restricted by HLA-C and specific for CMV.

The V and J genes are TRBV7-9 and TRBJ2-3, with TRBD1 as a possible D gene (6 bases). The material was cultured CD8+ T cells from PBMCs, obtained from culture after CMV antigen stimulation. This receptor was obtained from a human donor in good health (CMV status not recorded). Some clones in this sample may be carry-over from other donors' samples. In nucleotides, the CDR3 is TGTGCCAGCAGCTACAGGGTTACAGATACGCAGTATTTT. This gives the protein CASSYRVTDTQYF.